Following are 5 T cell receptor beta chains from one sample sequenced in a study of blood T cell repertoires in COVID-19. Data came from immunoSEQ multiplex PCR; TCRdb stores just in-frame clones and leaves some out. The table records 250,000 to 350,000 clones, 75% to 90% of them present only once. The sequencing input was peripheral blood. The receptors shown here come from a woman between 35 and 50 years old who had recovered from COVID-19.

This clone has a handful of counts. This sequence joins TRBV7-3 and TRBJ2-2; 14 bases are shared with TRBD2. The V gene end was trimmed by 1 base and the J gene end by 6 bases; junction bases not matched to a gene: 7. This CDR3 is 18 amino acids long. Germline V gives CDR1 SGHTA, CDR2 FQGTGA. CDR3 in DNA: TGTGCCAGCAGCTTAAATCCCATGGGACTAGCGGGAGCCGGGGAGCTGTTTTTT. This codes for CASSLNPMGLAGAGELFF.

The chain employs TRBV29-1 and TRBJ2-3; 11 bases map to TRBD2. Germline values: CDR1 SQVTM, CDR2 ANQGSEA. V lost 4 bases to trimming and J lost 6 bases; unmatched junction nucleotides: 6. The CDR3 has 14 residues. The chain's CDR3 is CSVGLAGMADTQYF. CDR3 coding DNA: TGCAGCGTTGGACTAGCGGGGATGGCTGATACGCAGTATTTT.

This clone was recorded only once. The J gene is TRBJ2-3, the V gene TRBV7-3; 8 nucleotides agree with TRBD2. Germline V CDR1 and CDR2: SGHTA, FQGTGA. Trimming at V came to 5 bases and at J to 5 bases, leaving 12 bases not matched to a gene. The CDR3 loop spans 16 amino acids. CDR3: CASSRDSGDAQDTQYF. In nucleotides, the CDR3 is TGTGCCAGCAGCCGGGATAGCGGGGACGCTCAAGATACGCAGTATTTT.

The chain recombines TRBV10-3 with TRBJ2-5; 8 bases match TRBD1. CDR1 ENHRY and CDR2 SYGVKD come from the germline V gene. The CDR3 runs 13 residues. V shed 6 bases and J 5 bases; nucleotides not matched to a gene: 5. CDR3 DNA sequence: TGTGCCATCAGCCCTACAGGGGGGGAGACCCAGTACTTC. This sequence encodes CAISPTGGETQYF.

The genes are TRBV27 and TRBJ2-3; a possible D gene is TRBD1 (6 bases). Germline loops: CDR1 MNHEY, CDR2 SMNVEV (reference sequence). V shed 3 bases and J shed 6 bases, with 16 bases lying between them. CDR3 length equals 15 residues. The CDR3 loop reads CASSFSSDSFDTQYF. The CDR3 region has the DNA TGTGCCAGCAGTTTCTCTTCGGACAGCTTCGATACGCAGTATTTT.